This T cell receptor (beta chain) appears in the sequencing data of a study of blood T cell repertoires in COVID-19. Background on the study: Sources were T cells, B-cell-depleted T cells, or PBMCs; the material itself was cDNA or gDNA.

Original processing notes: Reference gene primer amplification gave estimated nucleated cell counts. The method was immunoSEQ multiplex PCR; TCRdb's version includes in-frame clones alone and lacks a portion of them. V and J calls and clone size come straight from that table; D and trimming were deduced from the DNA. The sample includes 400,000 or so clones, less than 95% of them seen just once. V lost 5 bases and J lost 1, with 11 bases in between. The length of the CDR3 is 14 residues. Per the germline V gene, CDR1 is MGHRA and CDR2 is YSYEKL. Individuals aged about 18 to 90 years were recruited from about two dozen US areas.

Sequences were obtained from PBMCs or T cells enriched from blood (not recorded which). The sequence derives from a man aged 18-30 years who had recovered from COVID-19. The V gene is TRBV4-1, the J gene TRBJ1-1, with D possibly TRBD1 on 6 matching bases. The CDR3 here is CASSSWTENTEAFF. The CDR3 nucleotides read TGCGCCAGCAGCTCCTGGACAGAGAACACTGAAGCTTTCTTT.